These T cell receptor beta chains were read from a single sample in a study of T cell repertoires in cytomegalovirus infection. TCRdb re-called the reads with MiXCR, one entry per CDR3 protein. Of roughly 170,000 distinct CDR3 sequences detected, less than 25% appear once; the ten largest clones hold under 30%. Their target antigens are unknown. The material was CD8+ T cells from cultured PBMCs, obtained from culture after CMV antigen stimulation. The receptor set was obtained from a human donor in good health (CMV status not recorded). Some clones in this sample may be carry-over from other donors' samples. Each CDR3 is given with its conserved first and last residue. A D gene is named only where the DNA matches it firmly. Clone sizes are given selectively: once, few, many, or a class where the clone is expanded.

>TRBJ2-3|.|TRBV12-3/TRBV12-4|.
CASSSTGKRDTQYF
TGTGCCAGCAGCTCCACAGGGAAAAGAGATACGCAGTATTTT
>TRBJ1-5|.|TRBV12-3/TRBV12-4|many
CASSGTPSVQPQHF
.
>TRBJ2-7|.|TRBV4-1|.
CASSQGPLVGEQYF
TGCGCCAGCAGCCAAGGCCCCCTGGTAGGAGAGCAGTACTTC
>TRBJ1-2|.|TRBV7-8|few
CASSSNQGRSDYGYTF
TGTGCCAGCAGCTCAAATCAGGGACGAAGCGACTATGGCTACACCTTC
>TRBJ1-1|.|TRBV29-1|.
CSPARSHTEAFF
TGCAGTCCCGCCAGGTCTCACACTGAAGCTTTCTTT
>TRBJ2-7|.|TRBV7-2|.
CASSIRDGYLDEQYF
TGTGCCAGCAGCATCCGGGACGGCTATCTGGACGAGCAGTACTTC
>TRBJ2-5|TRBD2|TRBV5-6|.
CASSPGGEAETQYF
TGTGCCAGCAGCCCCGGGGGGGAGGCCGAGACCCAGTACTTC
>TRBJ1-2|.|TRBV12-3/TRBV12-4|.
CASTRGDVNNYGYTF
TGTGCCAGCACCAGAGGGGACGTAAATAACTATGGCTACACCTTC
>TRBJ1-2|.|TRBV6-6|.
CASSYRGGYGYTF
TGTGCCAGCAGTTACCGGGGTGGCTATGGCTACACCTTC
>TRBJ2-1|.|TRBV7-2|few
CASSLNRGPNEQFF
TGTGCCAGCAGCTTAAATAGGGGCCCCAATGAGCAGTTCTTC
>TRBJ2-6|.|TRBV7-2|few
CASFGAGTSGANVLTF
TGTGCCAGCTTCGGGGCAGGAACCTCTGGGGCCAACGTCCTGACTTTC
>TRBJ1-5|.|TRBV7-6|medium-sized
CASSLWAGTGQPQHF
TGTGCCAGCAGCTTATGGGCAGGGACGGGTCAGCCCCAGCATTTT
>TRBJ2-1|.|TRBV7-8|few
CASSSTRLIGGEQFF
TGTGCCAGCAGCTCGACGAGGTTGATAGGGGGTGAGCAGTTCTTC
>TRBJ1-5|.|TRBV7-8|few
CTSSLVEQFNQPQHF
TGTACCAGCAGCTTAGTGGAACAGTTCAATCAGCCCCAGCATTTT
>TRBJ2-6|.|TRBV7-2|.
CASSLRLSGANVLTF
TGTGCCAGCAGCTTACGGCTCTCTGGGGCCAACGTCCTGACTTTC
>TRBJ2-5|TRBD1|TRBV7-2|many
CASSLGAGGVEETQYF
TGTGCCAGCAGCTTAGGGGCAGGGGGCGTGGAAGAGACCCAGTACTTC
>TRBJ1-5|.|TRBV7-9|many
CASSLGGNNQPQHF
TGTGCCAGCAGCTTAGGCGGAAACAATCAGCCCCAGCATTTT
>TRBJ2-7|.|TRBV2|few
CATFGASSYEQYF
TGTGCCACCTTTGGGGCTAGCTCCTACGAGCAGTACTTC
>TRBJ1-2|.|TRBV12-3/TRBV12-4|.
CASSLFGLGPFGGYTF
TGTGCCAGCAGTTTATTCGGCCTGGGTCCCTTCGGGGGCTACACCTTC
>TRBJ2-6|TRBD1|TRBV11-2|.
CASSLGGRGRAGANVLTF
TGTGCCAGCAGCCTCGGAGGCAGGGGGCGAGCTGGGGCCAACGTCCTGACTTTC
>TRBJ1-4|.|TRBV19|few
CASSWGIATNEKLFF
TGTGCCAGTAGTTGGGGAATTGCAACTAATGAAAAACTGTTTTTT
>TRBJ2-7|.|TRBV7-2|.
CASSVIGDYEQYF
TGTGCCAGCAGTGTTATAGGGGATTACGAGCAGTACTTC
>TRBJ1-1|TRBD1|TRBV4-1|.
CASSQRDREGTEAFF
TGCGCCAGCAGCCAAAGGGACAGGGAAGGCACTGAAGCTTTCTTT
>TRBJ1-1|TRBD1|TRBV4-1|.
CASSWGQHTEAFF
TGCGCCAGCAGCTGGGGACAGCACACTGAAGCTTTCTTT
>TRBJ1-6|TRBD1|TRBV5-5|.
CASSPGQGAPRGSYNSPLHF
TGTGCCAGCAGCCCGGGACAGGGAGCCCCTCGGGGTAGCTATAATTCACCCCTCCACTTT
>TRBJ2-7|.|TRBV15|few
CATSRGRSQTYEQYF
TGTGCCACCAGCAGAGGACGGAGCCAAACCTACGAGCAGTACTTC
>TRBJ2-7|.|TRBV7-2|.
CASSLVPDYEQYF
TGTGCCAGCAGCTTAGTTCCAGACTACGAGCAGTACTTC
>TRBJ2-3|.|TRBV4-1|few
CASSQGLRGSDTQYF
TGCGCCAGCAGCCAAGGCTTACGGGGGTCAGATACGCAGTATTTT
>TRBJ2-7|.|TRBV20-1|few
CSATRRPSYEQYF
TGCAGTGCAACCCGACGGCCGTCCTACGAGCAGTACTTC
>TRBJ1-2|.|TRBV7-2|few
CASSLWRAGGYGYTF
TGTGCCAGCAGCTTGTGGCGAGCGGGGGGCTATGGCTACACCTTC
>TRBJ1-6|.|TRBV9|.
CASSPQAGLEDNSPLHF
TGTGCCAGCAGCCCCCAAGCAGGGTTGGAAGATAATTCACCCCTCCACTTT
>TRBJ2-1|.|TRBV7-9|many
CASSGIRGSSYNEQFF
TGTGCCAGCAGCGGCATCCGGGGTAGCTCCTACAATGAGCAGTTCTTC
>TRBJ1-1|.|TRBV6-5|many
CASSPTVHTEAFF
TGTGCCAGCAGCCCGACAGTCCACACTGAAGCTTTCTTT
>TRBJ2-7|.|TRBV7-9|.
CASSLVRYEQYF
TGTGCCAGCAGCTTAGTACGTTACGAGCAGTACTTC
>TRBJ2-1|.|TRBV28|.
CAATRAYNEQFF
TGTGCCGCGACCAGGGCCTACAATGAGCAGTTCTTC
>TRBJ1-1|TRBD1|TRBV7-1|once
CASSQRQGGTEAFF
TGCGCCAGCAGCCAACGACAGGGGGGCACTGAAGCTTTCTTT